This TCR beta chain was sequenced in a study of blood T cells in healthy people across ages. The authors ran a second PCR of roughly 6 to 12 cycles using a sample-barcoded 5' primer and a J-beta primer mix. CDR3-containing paired-end reads numbering at least 3 million came from each sample. TCRdb passed the 5' RACE reads through MiXCR, listing each CDR3 protein once. The table has some 790,000 distinct CDR3 sequences, 29% seen once. This CDR3 is built from 13 residues. V lost 11 bases, J lost 7 bases, and 21 bases lay in between. Germline CDR1 SNHLY, CDR2 FYNNEI. V usage is TRBV2 and J usage is TRBJ2-7; D may be TRBD1 or TRBD2 (5 bases each). Material: blood. The receptor comes from a woman over 75 in good health. As DNA, the CDR3 is TGTGCCGGAGAAGACGGGACGGGCAATGAGCAGTACTTC. Its protein is CAGEDGTGNEQYF.